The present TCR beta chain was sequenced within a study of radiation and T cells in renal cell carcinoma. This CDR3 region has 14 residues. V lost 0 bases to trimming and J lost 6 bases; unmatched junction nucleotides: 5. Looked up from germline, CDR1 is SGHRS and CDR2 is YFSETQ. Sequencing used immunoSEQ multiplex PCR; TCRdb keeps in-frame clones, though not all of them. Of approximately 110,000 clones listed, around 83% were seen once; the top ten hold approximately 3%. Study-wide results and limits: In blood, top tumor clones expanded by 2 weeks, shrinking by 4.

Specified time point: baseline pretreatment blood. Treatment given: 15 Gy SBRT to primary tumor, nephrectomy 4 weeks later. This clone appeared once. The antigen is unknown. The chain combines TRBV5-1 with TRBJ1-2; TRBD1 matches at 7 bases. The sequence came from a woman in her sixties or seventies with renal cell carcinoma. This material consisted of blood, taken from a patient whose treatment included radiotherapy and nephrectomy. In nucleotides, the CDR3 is TGCGCCAGCAGCTTGGAGCAGGGGGGCCATGGCTACACCTTC. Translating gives CASSLEQGGHGYTF.